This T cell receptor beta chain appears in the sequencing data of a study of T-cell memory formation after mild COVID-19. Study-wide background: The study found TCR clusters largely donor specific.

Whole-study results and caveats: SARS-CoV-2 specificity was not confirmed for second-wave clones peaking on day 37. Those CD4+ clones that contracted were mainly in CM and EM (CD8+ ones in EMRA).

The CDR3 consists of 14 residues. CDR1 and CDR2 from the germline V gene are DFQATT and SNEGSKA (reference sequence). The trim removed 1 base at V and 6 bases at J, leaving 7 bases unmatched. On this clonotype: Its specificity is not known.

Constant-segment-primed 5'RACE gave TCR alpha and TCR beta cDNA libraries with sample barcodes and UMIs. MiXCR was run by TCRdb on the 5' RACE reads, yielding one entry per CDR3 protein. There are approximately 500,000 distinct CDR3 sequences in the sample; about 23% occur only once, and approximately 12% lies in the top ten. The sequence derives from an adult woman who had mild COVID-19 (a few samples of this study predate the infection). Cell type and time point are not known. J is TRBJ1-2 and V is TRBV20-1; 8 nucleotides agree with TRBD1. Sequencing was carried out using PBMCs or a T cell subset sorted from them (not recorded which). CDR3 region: CSARVDRGFHGYTF. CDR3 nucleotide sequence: TGCAGTGCTAGAGTTGACAGGGGTTTTCATGGCTACACCTTC.